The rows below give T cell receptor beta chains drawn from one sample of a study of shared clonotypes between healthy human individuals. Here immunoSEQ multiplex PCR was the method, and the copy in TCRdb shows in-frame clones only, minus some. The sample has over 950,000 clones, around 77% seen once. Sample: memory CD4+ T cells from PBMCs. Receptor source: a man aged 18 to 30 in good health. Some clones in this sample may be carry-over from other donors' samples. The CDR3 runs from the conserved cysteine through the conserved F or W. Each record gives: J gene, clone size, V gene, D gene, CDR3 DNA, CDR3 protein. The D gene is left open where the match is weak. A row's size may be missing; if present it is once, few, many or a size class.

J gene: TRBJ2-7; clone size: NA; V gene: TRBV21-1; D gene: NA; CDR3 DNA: TGTGCCAGCAGCAAAGAGGGACCTAGCGGGCTCTCCTACGAGCAGTACTTC; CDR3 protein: CASSKEGPSGLSYEQYF
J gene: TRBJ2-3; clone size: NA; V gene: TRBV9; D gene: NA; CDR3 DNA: TGTGCCAGCAGCGTAGAAGTAGGGGATACGCAGTATTTT; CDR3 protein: CASSVEVGDTQYF
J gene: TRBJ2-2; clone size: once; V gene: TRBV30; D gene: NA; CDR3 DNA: TGTGCCTGGACATTGGGAAACACCGGGGAGCTGTTTTTT; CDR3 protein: CAWTLGNTGELFF
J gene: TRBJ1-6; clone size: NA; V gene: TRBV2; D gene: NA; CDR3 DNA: TGTGCCAGCCTCATGTCCCGTAATTCACCCCTCCACTTT; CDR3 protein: CASLMSRNSPLHF
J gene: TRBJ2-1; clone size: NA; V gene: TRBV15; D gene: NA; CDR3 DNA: TGTGCCACCAGCAGAGATCAAGTGCAATACAATGAGCAGTTCTTC; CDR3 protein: CATSRDQVQYNEQFF
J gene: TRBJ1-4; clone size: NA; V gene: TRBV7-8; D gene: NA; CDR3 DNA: TGTGCCAGCAGCGTAGGCCCCGGTCATCGCCCGGAAAAACTGTTTTTT; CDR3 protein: CASSVGPGHRPEKLFF
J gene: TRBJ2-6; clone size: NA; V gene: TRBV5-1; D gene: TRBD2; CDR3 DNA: TGCGCCAGCACCCCACTAGCGGGAGCTGGGGCCAACGTCCTGACTTTC; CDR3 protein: CASTPLAGAGANVLTF
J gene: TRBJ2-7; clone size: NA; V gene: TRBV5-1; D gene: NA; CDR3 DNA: TGCGCCAGCAGCTTGGACAATCCGGGTAACGAGCAGTACTTC; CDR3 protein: CASSLDNPGNEQYF
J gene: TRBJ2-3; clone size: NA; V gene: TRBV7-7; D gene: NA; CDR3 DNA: TGTGCCAGCAGCTTGGGACCAAGTCCAGATACGCAGTATTTT; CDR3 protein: CASSLGPSPDTQYF
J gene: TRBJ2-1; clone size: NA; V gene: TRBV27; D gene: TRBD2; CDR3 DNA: TGTGCCAGCAGTTTAATTAGCGGGAGGGCCGGCGAGCAGTTCTTC; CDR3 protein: CASSLISGRAGEQFF
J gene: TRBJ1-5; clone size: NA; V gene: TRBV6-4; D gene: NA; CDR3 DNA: TGTGCCAGCAGTAAGGGCGACAGGCGAGGTCATCAGCCCCAGCATTTT; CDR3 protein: CASSKGDRRGHQPQHF
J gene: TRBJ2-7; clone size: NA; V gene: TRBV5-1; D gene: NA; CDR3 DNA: TGCGCCAGCAAGGAGAGGGAAGGCTACGAGCAGTACTTC; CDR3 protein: CASKEREGYEQYF
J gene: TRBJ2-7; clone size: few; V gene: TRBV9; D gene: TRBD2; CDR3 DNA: TGTGCCAGCAGCCCTTTCGAGCGGGAGGGGATCTACGAGCAGTACTTC; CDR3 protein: CASSPFEREGIYEQYF
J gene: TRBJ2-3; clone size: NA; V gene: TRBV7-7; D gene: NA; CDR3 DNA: TGTGCCAGCAGCTCCCTGGGGGGAGATACGCAGTATTTT; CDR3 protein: CASSSLGGDTQYF
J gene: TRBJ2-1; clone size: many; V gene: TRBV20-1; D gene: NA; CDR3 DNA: TGCAGTGCTAGTCTGCGCGATGAGCAGTTCTTC; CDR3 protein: CSASLRDEQFF
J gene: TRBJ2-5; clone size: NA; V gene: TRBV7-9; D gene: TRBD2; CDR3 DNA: TGTGCCAGCAGCCCGGGACTAGCGGGAGGAGTGGAGACCCAGTACTTC; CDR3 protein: CASSPGLAGGVETQYF
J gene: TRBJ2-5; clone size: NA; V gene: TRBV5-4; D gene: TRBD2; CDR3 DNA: TGTGCCAGCAGTTCGGGGAGGGTCGGGGAGACCCAGTACTTC; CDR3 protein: CASSSGRVGETQYF
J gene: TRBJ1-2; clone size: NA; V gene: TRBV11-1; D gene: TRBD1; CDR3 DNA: TGTGCCAGCAGCTTCGACAGGGGAAGCGGCTACACCTTC; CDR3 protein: CASSFDRGSGYTF
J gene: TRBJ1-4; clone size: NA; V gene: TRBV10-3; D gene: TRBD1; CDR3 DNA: TGTGCCGCCAGGACAGGGGCTAATGAAAAACTGTTTTTT; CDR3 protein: CAARTGANEKLFF
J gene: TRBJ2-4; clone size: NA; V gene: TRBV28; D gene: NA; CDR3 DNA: TGTGCCAGCAGTCCCCTCGGGCGGACCAAAAACATTCAGTACTTC; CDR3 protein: CASSPLGRTKNIQYF
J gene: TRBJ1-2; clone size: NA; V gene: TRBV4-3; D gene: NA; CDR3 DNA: TGCGCCAGCAGCCACCACGTTGTGCAGGAATCCTATGGCTACACCTTC; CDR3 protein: CASSHHVVQESYGYTF
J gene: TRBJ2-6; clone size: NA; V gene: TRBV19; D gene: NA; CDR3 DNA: TGTGCCAGTAACAGCCGGCCTGGGGCCAACGTCCTGACTTTC; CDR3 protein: CASNSRPGANVLTF
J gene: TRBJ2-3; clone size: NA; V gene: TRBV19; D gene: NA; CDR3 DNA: TGTGCCAGGCCCGGGGGGGGACAGACAGATACGCAGTATTTT; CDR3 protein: CARPGGGQTDTQYF
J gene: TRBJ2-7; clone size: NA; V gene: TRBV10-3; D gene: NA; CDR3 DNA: TGTGCCATCAGTGTAGGGACAACCTACGAGCAGCACTTC; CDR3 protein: CAISVGTTYEQHF
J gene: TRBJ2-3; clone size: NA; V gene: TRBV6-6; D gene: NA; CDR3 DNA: TGTGCCAGCAGTTCATTCCGGGCCCCCCGAGATACGCAGTATTTT; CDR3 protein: CASSSFRAPRDTQYF
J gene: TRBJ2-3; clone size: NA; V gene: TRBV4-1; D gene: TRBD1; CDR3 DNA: TGCGCCAGCAGCCCCAGACAGGGGTCCACAGATACGCAGTATTTT; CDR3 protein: CASSPRQGSTDTQYF
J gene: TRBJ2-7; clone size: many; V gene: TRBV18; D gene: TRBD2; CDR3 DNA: TGTGCCAGCTCACCAAGGCAGGTTGGGAATAGCGGGAGGTTCTACGAGCAGTACTTC; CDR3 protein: CASSPRQVGNSGRFYEQYF
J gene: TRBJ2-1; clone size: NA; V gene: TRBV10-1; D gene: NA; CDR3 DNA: TGCGCCAGCAGTGACGCGACAGCCAGCTCCTACAATGAGCAGTTCTTC; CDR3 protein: CASSDATASSYNEQFF
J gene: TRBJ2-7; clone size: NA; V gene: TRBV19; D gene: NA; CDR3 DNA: TGTGCCAGTAGTACGGGACGGTACTACGAGCAGTACTTC; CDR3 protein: CASSTGRYYEQYF
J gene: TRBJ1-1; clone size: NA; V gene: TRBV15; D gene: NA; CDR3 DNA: TGTGCCACCAGCAGAGGCTCGGCGGCTTTCTTT; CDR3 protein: CATSRGSAAFF
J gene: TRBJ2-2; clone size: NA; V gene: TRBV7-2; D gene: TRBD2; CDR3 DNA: TGTGCCAGCAGCGCGGGGGGGACCGGGGAGCTGTTTTTT; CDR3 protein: CASSAGGTGELFF
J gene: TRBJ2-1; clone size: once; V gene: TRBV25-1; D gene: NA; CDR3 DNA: TGTGCCAGCAGTCCCCCCCGAACACAGGCGGATGAGCAGTTCTTC; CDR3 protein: CASSPPRTQADEQFF
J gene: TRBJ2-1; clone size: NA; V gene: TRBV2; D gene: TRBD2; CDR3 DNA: TGTGCCAGCATGGAGGGACTAGCGGGAGGGCCTGGTGAGCAGTTCTTC; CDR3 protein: CASMEGLAGGPGEQFF
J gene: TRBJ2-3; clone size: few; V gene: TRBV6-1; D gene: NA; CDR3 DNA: TGTGCCAGCAGCTCTTATAGCACAGATACGCAGTATTTT; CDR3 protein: CASSSYSTDTQYF
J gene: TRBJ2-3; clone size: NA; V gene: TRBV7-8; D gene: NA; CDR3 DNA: TGTGCCAGCAGCTTAGACGGGCCTAGCAAGTATTTT; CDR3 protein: CASSLDGPSKYF
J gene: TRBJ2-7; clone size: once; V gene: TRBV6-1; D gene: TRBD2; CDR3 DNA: TGTGCCAGCAGTCTAAGACTAGCGGGATCAGACGAGCAGTACTTC; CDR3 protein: CASSLRLAGSDEQYF
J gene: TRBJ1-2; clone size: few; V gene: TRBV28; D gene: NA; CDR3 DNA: TGTGCCAGCAGTTTAAGGAGGGTGGGGGCATGGGATCCATATTGGGGCTACACCTTC; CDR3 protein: CASSLRRVGAWDPYWGYTF
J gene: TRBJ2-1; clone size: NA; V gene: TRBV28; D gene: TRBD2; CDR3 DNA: TGTGCCAGCACCCTGGGACTAGCCCGATACAATGAGCAGTTCTTC; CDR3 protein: CASTLGLARYNEQFF
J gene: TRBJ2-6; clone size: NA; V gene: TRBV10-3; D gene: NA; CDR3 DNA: TGTGCCATCAGTCCAACACACCAGGCGCCCTCTGGGGCCAACGTCCTGACTTTC; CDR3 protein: CAISPTHQAPSGANVLTF
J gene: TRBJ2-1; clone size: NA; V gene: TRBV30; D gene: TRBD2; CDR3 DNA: TGTGCCTGGAGCCCGGGGGGGCTGCTGATCTACAATGAGCAGTTCTTC; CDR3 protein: CAWSPGGLLIYNEQFF
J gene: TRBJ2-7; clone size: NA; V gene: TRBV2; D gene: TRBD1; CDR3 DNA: TGTGCCAGCAGTCTAGACAGGGGCGACTACGAGCAGTACTTC; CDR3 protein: CASSLDRGDYEQYF
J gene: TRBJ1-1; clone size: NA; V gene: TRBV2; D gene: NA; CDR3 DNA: TGTGCCAGCAGTCCCGGTCCCGGAGGGGTAGCTTTCTTT; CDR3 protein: CASSPGPGGVAFF
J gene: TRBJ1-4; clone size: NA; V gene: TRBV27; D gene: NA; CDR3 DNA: TGTGCCAGCAGACCCTGGGACTTCAAGGGGGAAAAACTGTTTTTT; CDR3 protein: CASRPWDFKGEKLFF
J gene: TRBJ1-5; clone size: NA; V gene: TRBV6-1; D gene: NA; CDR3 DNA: TGTGCCAGCAGGGGCGTGAGCAATCAGCCCCAGCATTTT; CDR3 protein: CASRGVSNQPQHF
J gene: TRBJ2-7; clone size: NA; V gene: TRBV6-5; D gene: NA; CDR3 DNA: TGTGCCAGCAGTTCCGGACACGCGTACTTC; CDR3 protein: CASSSGHAYF
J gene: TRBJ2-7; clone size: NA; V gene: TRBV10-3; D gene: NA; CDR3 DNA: TGTGCCATCAGTTCGGGGACCGAGCAGTACTTC; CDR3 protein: CAISSGTEQYF
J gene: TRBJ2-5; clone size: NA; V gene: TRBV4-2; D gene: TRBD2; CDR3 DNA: TGTGCCAGCAGCCCCCCTTCTCTACTAGCGCACGCCGGAGAGCAGTACTTC; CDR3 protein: CASSPPSLLAHAGEQYF
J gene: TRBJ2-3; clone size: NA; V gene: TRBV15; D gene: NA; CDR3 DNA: TGTGCCACCAGCAGACCTTCCTCTACAGATACGCAGTATTTT; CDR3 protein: CATSRPSSTDTQYF
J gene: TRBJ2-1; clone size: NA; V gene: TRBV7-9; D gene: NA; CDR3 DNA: TGTGCCAGCAGCTCAGGACCGTCCAATGAGCAGTTCTTC; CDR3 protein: CASSSGPSNEQFF
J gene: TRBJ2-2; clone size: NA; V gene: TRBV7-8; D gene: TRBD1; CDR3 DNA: TGTGCCAGCAGCTTAGTAGGACAGGGGATCCCCGGGGAGCTGTTTTTT; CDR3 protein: CASSLVGQGIPGELFF
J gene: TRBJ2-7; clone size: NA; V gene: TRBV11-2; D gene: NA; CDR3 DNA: TGTGCCAGCAGCTTTTGGTTTCGCGAGCAGTACTTC; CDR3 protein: CASSFWFREQYF
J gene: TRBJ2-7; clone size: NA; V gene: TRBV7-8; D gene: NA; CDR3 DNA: TGTGCCAGCAGCTTACGCCGGGACTCCATCTACGAGCAGTACTTC; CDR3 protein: CASSLRRDSIYEQYF
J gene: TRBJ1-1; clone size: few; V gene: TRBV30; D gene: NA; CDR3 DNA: TGTGCCTGGAGCCAGGGAGGGACCACTGAAGCTTTCTTT; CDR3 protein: CAWSQGGTTEAFF
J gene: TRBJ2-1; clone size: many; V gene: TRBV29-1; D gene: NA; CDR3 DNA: TGCAGCGTTGAAGATATTTGGACAAATTACAATGAGCAGTTCTTC; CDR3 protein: CSVEDIWTNYNEQFF
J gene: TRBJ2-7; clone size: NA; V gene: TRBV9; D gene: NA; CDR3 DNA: TGTGCCAGCAGCGTACGTGGGGATAGCTACGAGCAGTACTTC; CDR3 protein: CASSVRGDSYEQYF
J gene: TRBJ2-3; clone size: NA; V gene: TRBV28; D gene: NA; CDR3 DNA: TGTGCCAGCAGTGGGGGTTGGGATACGCAGTATTTT; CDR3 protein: CASSGGWDTQYF
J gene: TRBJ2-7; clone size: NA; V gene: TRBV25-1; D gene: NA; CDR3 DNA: TGTGCCAGCAGTGGCAACAGGGACTACGAGCAGTACTTC; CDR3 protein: CASSGNRDYEQYF
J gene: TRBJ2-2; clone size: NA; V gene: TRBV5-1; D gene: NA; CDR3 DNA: TGCGCCAGCAGCTACGGAAGTACGAACACCGGGGAGCTGTTTTTT; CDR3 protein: CASSYGSTNTGELFF
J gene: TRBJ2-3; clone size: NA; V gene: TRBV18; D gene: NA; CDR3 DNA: TGTGCCAGCTCACCGTGGGGAGATACGCAGTATTTT; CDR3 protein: CASSPWGDTQYF